This T cell receptor beta chain was obtained from a study of shared clonotypes between healthy human individuals. As regards this clone: Antigen unknown.

Nashville, Tennessee was home to all donors, each a Caucasian adult. Generated by immunoSEQ multiplex PCR, the TCRdb table keeps only in-frame clones and is missing some. The top ten clones hold 1.5% to 2% of a sample with about 670,000 clones, 72% of them seen once. Study outcomes and limitations: Larger richness was generally estimated for naive than memory subsets.

Sequences were obtained from memory CD4+ T cells sorted from blood. As for subset: CD45RA-negative fraction. The source of this sequence is a woman in her thirties in good health.

CDR3 protein: CASSLSSSGNYEQYF. CDR3 in DNA: TGTGCCAGCTCACTCAGCTCTAGCGGGAACTACGAGCAGTACTTC. The V call is TRBV18, the J call TRBJ2-7; 9 positions agree with TRBD2. With 4 bases clipped from V and 3 bases from J, the junction kept 7 bases outside the gene matches. This CDR3 comprises 15 residues. Germline CDR1 and CDR2: KGHSH and LQKENI.